The sequence of this T cell receptor beta chain was determined in a study of identical twins. A universal primer binding site was introduced by template switching. The final cDNA contained unique molecular identifiers. MiXCR, applied by TCRdb to the 5' RACE reads, yields one record per CDR3 protein. The data contain about 240,000 distinct CDR3 sequences, approximately 12% of them singletons. On this clonotype: Its antigen is not known.

The J segment lost 1 base and the V segment lost 2 bases, leaving 6 bases of the junction unmatched. CDR1 is SGHAT, CDR2 FQDESV, per germline (reference sequence). This CDR3 is built from 18 residues. Study-level results: In cord blood, abundant beta clonotypes had fewer insertions; memory showed no trend. Interpretation of the results relied on cross-sectional statistical analysis and not on following the same donors.

This sample also belongs to another study, concerning yellow fever vaccine responses in identical twins. This second study says: Reports say the vaccine T cell response in twins looked partly convergent and partly personalized.

This chain joins TRBV11-1 and TRBJ2-1; 12 nucleotides align to TRBD2. The clonotype comes from a woman aged 18 to 35 in good health. The sample comprised memory (CD45RO+) T cells sorted from blood. The CDR3 spells CASSLSPGLAGSYNEQFF. CDR3 nucleotides: TGTGCCAGCAGCTTATCCCCCGGACTAGCGGGGTCCTACAATGAGCAGTTCTTC.